The TCR beta chain described here comes from a study of memory CD4+ T cells and cytomegalovirus serostatus. Overall study context: This sample comes from healthy Belgian adults, roughly 9 CMV seropositive, approximately 24 seronegative.

Single viable CD3+CD4+CD8-CD45RO+ cells were sorted as the memory CD4+ T cells. TCRdb's table, derived via immunoSEQ multiplex PCR, lists solely in-frame clones and lacks some. The profile shows 35,000 to 45,000 clones, roughly four fifths of them singletons. The CDR3 length is 14 residues. Germline values: CDR1 MNHNY, CDR2 SVGAGI (reference sequence). The J segment lost 3 bases and the V segment lost 7 bases, leaving 5 bases of the junction unmatched. Note on this clone: Its cognate antigen is unknown.

Overall study results and limits: CD4+ memory repertoires contained about two fifths of the roughly 160 reported CMV TCRbeta sequences.

The sequenced sample consisted of memory CD4+ T cells from blood. The sequence came from an adult in good health and CMV-seronegative. This rearrangement joins TRBV6-6 to TRBJ2-2; 7 nucleotides align to TRBD1. This chain's CDR3 is CASNRGGHTGELFF. CDR3 DNA: TGTGCCAGCAATAGAGGGGGCCACACCGGGGAGCTGTTTTTT.